This T cell receptor (beta chain) was identified in a study of shared clonotypes between healthy human individuals. Libraries were prepared by immunoSEQ multiplex PCR; TCRdb keeps only in-frame clonotypes and omits some of them. Here the sample spans 1 million to 1.3 million clones, approximately 80% being singletons. Each of the donors was a healthy adult who was HIV-negative and had not had a recent acute infection or vaccination. Broader study findings: Several donors held about 4.5% of naive CD4 clonotypes in common. Sorted-subset sequencing, rarefaction showed, was incomplete despite large depth.

A word on this clone: The antigen is undetermined. One base away lies a much larger clone, so this may be a sequencing read error.

The CDR3 extends over 13 amino acids. Per the germline V gene, CDR1 is SEHNR and CDR2 is FQNEAQ (reference sequence). This TCR came from a man between 18 and 35 years old in good health. Some clones in this sample may be carry-over from other donors' samples. The sample consisted of memory CD4+ T cells from PBMCs. Subset: CD45RA-negative fraction. J is TRBJ1-3 and V is TRBV7-9; D remains ambiguous. The CDR3: CVSSLDDVDTIYF. Here the CDR3 DNA reads TGTGTCAGCAGCTTAGATGATGTAGACACCATATATTTT.